This T cell receptor (beta chain) was recorded in a study of cytomegalovirus exposure and HLA in healthy donors. It was with 60 Vbeta and 13 Jbeta primers that the PCR ran. Assay: immunoSEQ multiplex PCR; the TCRdb copy retains only in-frame clones and omits some. The sample holds about 160,000 clones, approximately 80% seen once. In germline, CDR1 is LNHDA, CDR2 SQIVND (reference sequence). CDR3 length: 18 residues. Germline trimming cut 2 bases from V and 3 bases from J; bases unmatched to any gene: 9. The table lists this clone with a few counts. Input material: PBMCs. The clonotype comes from a boy aged 2 to 10 in good health and CMV-seronegative. The chain couples TRBV19 to TRBJ2-4; 11 positions match TRBD2. CDR3 bases: TGTGCCAGTAGTATAACCTCTATAGCGGGAGGGTACAAAAACATTCAGTACTTC. Its protein is CASSITSIAGGYKNIQYF. Drawing the rest from reference TRBV19 and TRBJ2-4, the complete variable domain is DGGITQSPKYLFRKEGQNVTLSCEQNLNHDAMYWYRQDPGQGLRLIYYSQIVNDFQKGDIAEGYSVSREKKESFPLTVTSAQKNPTAFYLCASSITSIAGGYKNIQYFGAGTRLSVL.